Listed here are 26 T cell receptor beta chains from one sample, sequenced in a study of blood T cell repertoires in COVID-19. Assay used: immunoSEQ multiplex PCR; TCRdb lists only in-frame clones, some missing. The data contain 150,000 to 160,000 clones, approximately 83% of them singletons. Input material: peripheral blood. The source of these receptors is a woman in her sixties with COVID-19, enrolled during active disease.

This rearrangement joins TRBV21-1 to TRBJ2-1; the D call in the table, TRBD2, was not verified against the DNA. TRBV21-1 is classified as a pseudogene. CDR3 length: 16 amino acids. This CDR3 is CASSASGTTPYNEQFF. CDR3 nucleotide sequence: TGTGCCAGCAGCGCCTCCGGGACTACGCCATACAATGAGCAGTTCTTC.

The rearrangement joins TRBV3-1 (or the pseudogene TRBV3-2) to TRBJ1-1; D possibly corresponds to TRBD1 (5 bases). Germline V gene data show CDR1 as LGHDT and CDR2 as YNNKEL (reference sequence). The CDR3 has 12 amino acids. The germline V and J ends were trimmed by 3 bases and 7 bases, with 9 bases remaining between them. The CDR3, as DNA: TGTGCCAGCAGCCAGGGGGGGGGTGAAGCTTTCTTT. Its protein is CASSQGGGEAFF.

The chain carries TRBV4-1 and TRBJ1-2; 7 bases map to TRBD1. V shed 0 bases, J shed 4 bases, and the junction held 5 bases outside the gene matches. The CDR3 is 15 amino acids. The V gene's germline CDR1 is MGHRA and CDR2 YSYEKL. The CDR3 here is CASSQETGSAYGYTF. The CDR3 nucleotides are TGCGCCAGCAGCCAAGAGACAGGGTCAGCCTATGGCTACACCTTC.

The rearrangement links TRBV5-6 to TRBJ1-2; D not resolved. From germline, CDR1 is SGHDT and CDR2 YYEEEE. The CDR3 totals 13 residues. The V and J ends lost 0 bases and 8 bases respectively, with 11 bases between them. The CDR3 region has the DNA TGTGCCAGCAGCTTGGTTCCGGTTGAGGGCTACACCTTC. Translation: CASSLVPVEGYTF.

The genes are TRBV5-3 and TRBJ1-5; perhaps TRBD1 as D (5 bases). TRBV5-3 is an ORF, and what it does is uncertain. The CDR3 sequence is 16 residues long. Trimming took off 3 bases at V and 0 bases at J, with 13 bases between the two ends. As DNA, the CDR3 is TGTGCCAGAAGCTGCGACAGACCGCCTAGCAATCAGCCCCAGCATTTT. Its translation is CARSCDRPPSNQPQHF.

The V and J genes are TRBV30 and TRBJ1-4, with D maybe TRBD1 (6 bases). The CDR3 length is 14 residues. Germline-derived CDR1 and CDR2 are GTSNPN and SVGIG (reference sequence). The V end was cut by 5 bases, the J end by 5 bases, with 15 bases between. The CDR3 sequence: CAWDLTGFNEKLFF. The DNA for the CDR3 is TGTGCCTGGGACCTCACAGGGTTCAATGAAAAACTGTTTTTT.

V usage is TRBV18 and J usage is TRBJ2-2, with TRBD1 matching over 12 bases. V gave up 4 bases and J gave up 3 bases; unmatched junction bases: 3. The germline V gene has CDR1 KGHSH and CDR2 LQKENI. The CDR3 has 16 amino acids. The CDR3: CASSRGTGGHTGELFF. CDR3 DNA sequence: TGTGCCAGCTCACGAGGGACAGGGGGCCACACCGGGGAGCTGTTTTTT. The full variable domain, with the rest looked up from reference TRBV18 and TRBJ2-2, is NAGVMQNPRHLVRRRGQEARLRCSPMKGHSHVYWYRQLPEEGLKFMVYLQKENIIDESGMPKERFSAEFPKEGPSILRIQQVVRGDSAAYFCASSRGTGGHTGELFFGEGSRLTVL.

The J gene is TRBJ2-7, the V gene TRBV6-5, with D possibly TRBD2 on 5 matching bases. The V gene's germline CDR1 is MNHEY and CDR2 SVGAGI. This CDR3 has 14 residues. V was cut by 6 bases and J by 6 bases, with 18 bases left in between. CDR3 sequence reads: CASRLTWESSEQYF. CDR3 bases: TGTGCCAGCAGGTTGACCTGGGAGAGCTCCGAGCAGTACTTC.

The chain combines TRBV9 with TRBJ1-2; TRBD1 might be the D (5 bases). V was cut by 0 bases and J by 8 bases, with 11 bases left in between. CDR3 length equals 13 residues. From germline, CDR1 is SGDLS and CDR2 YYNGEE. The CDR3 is CASSVGQGVGYTF. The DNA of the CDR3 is TGTGCCAGCAGCGTAGGGCAGGGCGTGGGCTACACCTTC. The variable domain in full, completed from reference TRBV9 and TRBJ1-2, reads DSGVTQTPKHLITATGQRVTLRCSPRSGDLSVYWYQQSLDQGLQFLIQYYNGEERAKGNILERFSAQQFPDLHSELNLSSLELGDSALYFCASSVGQGVGYTFGSGTRLTVV.

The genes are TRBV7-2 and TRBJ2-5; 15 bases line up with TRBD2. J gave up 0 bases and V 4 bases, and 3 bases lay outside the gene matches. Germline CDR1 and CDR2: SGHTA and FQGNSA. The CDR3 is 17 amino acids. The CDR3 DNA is TGTGCCAGCAGCTACGGGACTAGCGGGAGGCACCAAGAGACCCAGTACTTC. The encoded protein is CASSYGTSGRHQETQYF.

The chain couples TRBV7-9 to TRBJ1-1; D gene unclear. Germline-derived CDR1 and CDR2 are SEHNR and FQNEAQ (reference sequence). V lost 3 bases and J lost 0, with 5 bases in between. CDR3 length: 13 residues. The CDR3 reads CASSFPMNTEAFF. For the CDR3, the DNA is TGTGCCAGCAGCTTTCCCATGAACACTGAAGCTTTCTTT.

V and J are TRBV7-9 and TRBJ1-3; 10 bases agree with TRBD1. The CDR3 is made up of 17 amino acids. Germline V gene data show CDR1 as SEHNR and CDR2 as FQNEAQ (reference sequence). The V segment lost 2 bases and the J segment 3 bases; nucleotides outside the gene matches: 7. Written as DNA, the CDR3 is TGTGCCAGCAGCTTAACCGGACAGGGGGACTTTGGAAACACCATATATTTT. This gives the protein CASSLTGQGDFGNTIYF.

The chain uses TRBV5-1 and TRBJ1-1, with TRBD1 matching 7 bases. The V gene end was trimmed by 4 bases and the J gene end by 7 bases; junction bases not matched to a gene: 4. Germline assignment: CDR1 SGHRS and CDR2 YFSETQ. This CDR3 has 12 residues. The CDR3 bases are TGCGCCAGCAGCGTGGACAGGAATGAAGCTTTCTTT. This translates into CASSVDRNEAFF. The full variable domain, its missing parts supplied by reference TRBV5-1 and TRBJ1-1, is KAGVTQTPRYLIKTRGQQVTLSCSPISGHRSVSWYQQTPGQGLQFLFEYFSETQRNKGNFPGRFSGRQFSNSRSEMNVSTLELGDSALYLCASSVDRNEAFFGQGTRLTVV.

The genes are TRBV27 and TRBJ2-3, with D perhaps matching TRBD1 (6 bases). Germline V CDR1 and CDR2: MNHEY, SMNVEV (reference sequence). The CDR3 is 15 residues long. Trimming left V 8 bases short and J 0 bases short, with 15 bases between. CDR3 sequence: CASATTGPSTDTQYF. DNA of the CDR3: TGTGCCAGCGCCACGACAGGCCCGAGCACAGATACGCAGTATTTT.

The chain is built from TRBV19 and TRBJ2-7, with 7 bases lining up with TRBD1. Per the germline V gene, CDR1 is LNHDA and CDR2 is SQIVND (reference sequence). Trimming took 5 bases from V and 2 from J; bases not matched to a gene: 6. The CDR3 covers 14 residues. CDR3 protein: CASSPTTGPYEQYF. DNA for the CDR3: TGTGCCAGTAGTCCGACGACAGGGCCCTACGAGCAGTACTTC. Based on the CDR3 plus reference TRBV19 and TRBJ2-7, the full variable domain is DGGITQSPKYLFRKEGQNVTLSCEQNLNHDAMYWYRQDPGQGLRLIYYSQIVNDFQKGDIAEGYSVSREKKESFPLTVTSAQKNPTAFYLCASSPTTGPYEQYFGPGTRLTVT.

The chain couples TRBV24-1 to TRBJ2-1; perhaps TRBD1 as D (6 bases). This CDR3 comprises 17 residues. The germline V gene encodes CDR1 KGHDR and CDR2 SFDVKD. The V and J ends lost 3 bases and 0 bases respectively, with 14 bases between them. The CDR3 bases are TGTGCCACCAGTGATGTAACAGGGAAGAGCTCCTACAATGAGCAGTTCTTC. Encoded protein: CATSDVTGKSSYNEQFF.

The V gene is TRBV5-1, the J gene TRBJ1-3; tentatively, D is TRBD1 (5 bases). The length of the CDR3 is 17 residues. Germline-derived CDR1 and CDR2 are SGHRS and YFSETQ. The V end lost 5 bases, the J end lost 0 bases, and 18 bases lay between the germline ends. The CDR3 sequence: CASSAGLLHHSGNTIYF. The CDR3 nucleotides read TGCGCCAGCAGTGCAGGGCTCCTGCATCACTCTGGAAACACCATATATTTT.

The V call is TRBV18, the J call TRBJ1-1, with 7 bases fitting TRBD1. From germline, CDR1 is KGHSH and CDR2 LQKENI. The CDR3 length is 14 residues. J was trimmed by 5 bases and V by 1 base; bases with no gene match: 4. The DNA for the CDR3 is TGTGCCAGCTCACCACAGACAGGGTTTACTGAAGCTTTCTTT. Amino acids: CASSPQTGFTEAFF.

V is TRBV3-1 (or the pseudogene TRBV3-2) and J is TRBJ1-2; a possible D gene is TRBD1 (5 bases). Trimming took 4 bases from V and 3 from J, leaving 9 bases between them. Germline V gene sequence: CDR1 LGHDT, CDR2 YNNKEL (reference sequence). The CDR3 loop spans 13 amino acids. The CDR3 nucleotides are TGTGCCAGCAGCCCAACAGGAGACTATGGCTACACCTTC. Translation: CASSPTGDYGYTF.

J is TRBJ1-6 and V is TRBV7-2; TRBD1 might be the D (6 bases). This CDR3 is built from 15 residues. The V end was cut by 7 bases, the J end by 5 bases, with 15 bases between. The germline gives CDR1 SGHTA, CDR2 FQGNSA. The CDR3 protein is CASIRRRGDNSPLHF. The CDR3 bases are TGTGCCAGCATACGGCGCAGGGGCGATAATTCACCCCTCCACTTT.

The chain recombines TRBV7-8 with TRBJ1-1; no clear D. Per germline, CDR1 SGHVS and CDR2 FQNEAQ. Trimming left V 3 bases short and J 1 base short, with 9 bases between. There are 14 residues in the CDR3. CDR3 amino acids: CASSFRTANTEAFF. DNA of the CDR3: TGTGCCAGCAGCTTTCGAACAGCGAACACTGAAGCTTTCTTT.

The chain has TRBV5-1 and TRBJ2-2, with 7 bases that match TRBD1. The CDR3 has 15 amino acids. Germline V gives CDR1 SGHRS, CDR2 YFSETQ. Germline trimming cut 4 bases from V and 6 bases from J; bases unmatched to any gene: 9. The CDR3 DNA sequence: TGCGCCAGCAGCCTATCGACAGGGTCAGCCGGGGAGCTGTTTTTT. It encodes CASSLSTGSAGELFF.

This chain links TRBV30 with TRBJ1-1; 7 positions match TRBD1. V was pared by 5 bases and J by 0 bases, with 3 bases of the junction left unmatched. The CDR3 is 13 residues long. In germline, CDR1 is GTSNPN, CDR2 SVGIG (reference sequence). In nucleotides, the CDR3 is TGTGCCTGGTGGACAGGATTGAACACTGAAGCTTTCTTT. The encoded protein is CAWWTGLNTEAFF.

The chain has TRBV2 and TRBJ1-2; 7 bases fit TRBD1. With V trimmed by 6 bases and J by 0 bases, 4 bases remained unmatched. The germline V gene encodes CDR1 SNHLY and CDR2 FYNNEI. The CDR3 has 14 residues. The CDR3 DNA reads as TGTGCCAGCAGGGGGACAGCTACTAACTATGGCTACACCTTC. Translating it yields CASRGTATNYGYTF.

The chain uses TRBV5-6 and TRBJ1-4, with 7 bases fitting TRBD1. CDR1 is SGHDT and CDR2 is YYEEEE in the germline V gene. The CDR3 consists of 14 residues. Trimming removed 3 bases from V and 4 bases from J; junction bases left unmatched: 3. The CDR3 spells CASSSTGRNEKLFF. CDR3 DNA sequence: TGTGCCAGCAGCTCGACAGGGCGTAATGAAAAACTGTTTTTT. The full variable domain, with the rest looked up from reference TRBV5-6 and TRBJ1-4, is DAGVTQSPTHLIKTRGQQVTLRCSPKSGHDTVSWYQQALGQGPQFIFQYYEEEERQRGNFPDRFSGHQFPNYSSELNVNALLLGDSALYLCASSSTGRNEKLFFGSGTQLSVL.

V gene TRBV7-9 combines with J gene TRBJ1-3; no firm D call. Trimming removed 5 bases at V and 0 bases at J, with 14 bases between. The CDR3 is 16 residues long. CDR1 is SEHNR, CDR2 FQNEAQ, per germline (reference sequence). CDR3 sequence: CASSPALGDSGNTIYF. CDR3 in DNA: TGTGCCAGCAGCCCAGCGCTTGGAGACTCTGGAAACACCATATATTTT. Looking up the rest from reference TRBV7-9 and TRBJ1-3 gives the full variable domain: DTGVSQNPRHKITKRGQNVTFRCDPISEHNRLYWYRQTLGQGPEFLTYFQNEAQLEKSRLLSDRFSAERPKGSFSTLEIQRTEQGDSAMYLCASSPALGDSGNTIYFGEGSWLTVV.